This T cell receptor beta chain is drawn from a study of blood T cell repertoires in COVID-19. Across the whole study: PBMCs, B-cell-depleted T cells, or T cells provided the cDNA or gDNA that made up the material.

The method was immunoSEQ multiplex PCR; TCRdb's version includes in-frame clones alone and lacks a portion of them. The sample comprises 90,000 to 150,000 clones, around 90% of which are singletons, and less than 9.5% rests with the top ten. Germline CDR1 SGHAT, CDR2 FQDESV (reference sequence). The V and J ends lost 3 bases and 7 bases, in that order; junction bases with no gene match: 6. The CDR3 is 15 residues long. This TCR derives from a human donor in a cohort sampled during active COVID-19. Sequencing used peripheral blood. V is TRBV11-1 and J is TRBJ2-1, with 10 bases matching TRBD2. This CDR3 is CASSFPSGGLNEQFF. In nucleotides, the CDR3 is TGTGCCAGCAGCTTCCCTAGCGGGGGTTTAAATGAGCAGTTCTTC.